The source of this TCR beta chain is a study of shared clonotypes between healthy human individuals (TCRdb year 2020). Notes on the research overall: The cohort included a few men and a couple of women between 18 and 49 years of age. For each donor, CD4 naive and CD4 memory were each given three plates, CD8 naive was given two plates, and CD8 memory was given one plate. To estimate repertoire size and how much clonotypes are shared between individuals, the study performed deep sequencing of blood TCR repertoires from five healthy adults. Different laboratories and diverse techniques were used to prepare libraries and sequence TCR repertoires, to increase sequencing depth and limit assay-specific biases. Each donor's leukapheresis produced roughly between roughly 0.85 and 9.5 billion PBMCs.

Here is what the overall study found, with its caveats: Sharing across several donors was observed for about 4.8% of naive CD4, over 3% of naive CD8, 2% to 2.5% of memory CD4, and about 0.39% of memory CD8 clonotypes. Sampling was restricted to blood, and TCR repertoires in tissues likely differ from the TCR repertoires found in blood. Compared with non-shared clonotypes, the clonotypes found in all four sorted-subset donors had higher generation probabilities. Naive subsets generally had larger estimated clonotype richness than memory subsets did. The small number of donors limited the genetic and exposure-history diversity represented. Pairwise subsampling led to the expectation that sequencing depth would affect the degree of clonotype sharing among donors. Incomplete sequencing was indicated by rarefaction of sorted-subset datasets, despite the large sequencing depth.

The CDR3 measures 15 amino acids from cysteine to phenylalanine. CDR3 DNA only is kept here, 45 bases in frame from base 1. The germline ends are 10 bases apart after V is trimmed by 0 bases and J by 3 bases. Taken from the germline V gene, the CDR1 and CDR2 loops are SGHRS and YFSETQ. Using the deep immunoSEQ assay, TCR CDR3 regions were amplified from genomic DNA by multiplex PCR. For each cell subset, the extracted genomic DNA was distributed evenly across all wells of several immunoSEQ 96-well plates, and each plate served as one replicate. For sorted subsets, approximately 190 ng of genomic DNA, equivalent to some 30,000 T cell genomes, went into each replicate PCR. Purified libraries were measured with a Qubit 3.0 fluorometer, size-checked on a Bioanalyzer 2100, and measured again with the KAPA Library Quantification kit. Every immunoSEQ 96-well plate was sequenced on a dedicated single-read 150-cycle Illumina NextSeq 550 flow cell. The published analysis was carried out like this. The immunoSEQ output contained only junctional sequences without quality scores, so filtering could not match that applied to full-length reads. To assign V/J genes and CDR3, sequences were annotated against IMGT germline references using PyIR, a Python wrapper for IgBLAST v1.9. Reads with weak V/J assignments (E-value above 1e-6), missing CDR3, stop codons, out-of-frame junctions, or ambiguous translated residues were removed. V3J clonotypes were defined as sequences sharing the same inferred V gene, J gene, and CDR3 amino acid sequence. Percentage overlap between repertoires was calculated by dividing the number of shared unique clonotypes by the size of the smaller repertoire. Three approaches were used to assess repertoire richness: RTK rarefaction, the Chao1 estimator, and Recon v2.1 estimates of unobserved clonotypes. Generation probabilities for all TCRbeta clonotypes obtained by the gDNA method from a handful of donors were computed using OLGA. Held by TCRdb, this immuneACCESS table contains in-frame sequences only and omits some clones. Under half of the omission traces to an unresolved V gene where checked; the cause of the rest is unknown. V and J calls and clone size are given by that table; D and trimming were obtained from the DNA. The sample table contains 2 million to 2.5 million clones; only one count was recorded for under 95% of them. In total, the top ten clones hold more than 0.35% of the sample.

The donors were healthy, HIV-negative adults with no recently reported acute infections or vaccinations. Every donor was a Caucasian adult living in Nashville, Tennessee, USA. Magnetic negative selection was used to enrich CD4+ T cells, after which naive cells were positively selected on CD45RA and the negative fraction became the memory subset. Blood was obtained by leukapheresis, after which PBMCs were separated by Ficoll-Histopaque density gradient centrifugation and cryopreserved in liquid nitrogen vapor phase. Analytical flow cytometry was used to check the purity and quantity of every magnetically sorted T cell population. Genomic DNA was isolated from each sorted fraction and quantified by UV absorbance on a Nanodrop 2000c. To note about this clone: The antigen it binds to is not known. No much larger clone exists at a distance of one base, and base qualities are not known.

The receptor was derived from a man younger than 30 in good health. Some clones in this sample may be carry-over from other donors' samples. The sample taken for sequencing was naive CD4+ T cells from PBMCs. The sample's cell subset or site label, decoded: CD45RA+ positively selected. This sequence uses TRBV5-1 and TRBJ1-5; perhaps TRBD1 is the D gene, with 5 bases matching. The DNA sequence reads TGCGCCAGCAGCTTGGGGGACGCGGCCAATCAGCCCCAGCATTTT. Its amino acids are CASSLGDAANQPQHF.